The TCR beta chain described here comes from a study of regulatory T cells in long-lasting Graves disease. This clonotype has ten or more counts. As for time point: newly diagnosed GD, antithyroid drugs for less than 3 months. The TCR library used RNA extracted from PBMCs. In building TCR beta libraries, iRepertoire HTBI primers were used together with Arm-PCR of CDR3 regions. Each CDR3 protein is one row after TCRdb ran MiXCR on the multiplex PCR reads. The sample carries about 620,000 distinct CDR3 sequences, around 15% recorded once. Germline-derived CDR1 and CDR2 are MNHNS and SASEGT. Trimming cost V 2 bases and J 2 bases, with 15 bases left between them. The CDR3 extends over 16 amino acids. The data also belong to a second study, concerning T cells in Graves' hyperthyroidism and ophthalmopathy. That work adds: Carried out on the TCR CDR3, a first-round RT-PCR used the HTBI primer set.

Specimen: peripheral blood mononuclear cells (PBMCs), collected at new diagnosis, from a patient treated with antithyroid drugs. This TCR derives from a woman in her thirties with Graves disease. The rearrangement joins TRBV6-1 to TRBJ1-2; D ambiguous. CDR3 region: CASSEFRVSGNYGYTF. In DNA form, the CDR3 reads TGTGCCAGCAGTGAATTTAGGGTCTCAGGCAACTATGGCTACACCTTC.